These T cell receptor beta chains were read from a single sample in a study of CD8+CD57+ T cells in acquired aplastic anemia. TCRdb reanalysed the reads using MiXCR and keeps one entry per CDR3 protein. The top ten clones hold around 50% of a sample with around 200,000 distinct CDR3 sequences, over 55% of them seen once. Sample: sorted CD4+, CD8+, or CD8+CD57+ T cells (not recorded which) from PBMCs. All receptors come from a human donor with aplastic anemia. The conserved cysteine and the conserved F or W are not part of the CDR3 here. Each record gives: CDR3 protein, V gene, CDR3 length, D gene. A D gene is named only where the DNA matches it firmly.

ASSPTRGDGYT TRBV12-3/TRBV12-4 11 NA
ATSETRPAVGPQH TRBV24-1 13 NA
ASSSWDSEQF TRBV5-1 10 TRBD1
ASSYRDAGELF TRBV6-6 11 NA
ASSLREDSAF TRBV7-9 10 NA
ASSSPQASGNTIY TRBV7-9 13 NA
ASTQAQSYEQY TRBV7-9 11 NA
SARDTEPSQETQY TRBV20-1 13 NA
ASSFNGPDTQY TRBV7-3 11 NA
AISDEDSSYEQY TRBV10-3 12 NA
AISEGEIQPQH TRBV10-3 11 NA
ASNYGGVDSPLH TRBV5-1 12 NA
ASSFQGGSIREAF TRBV5-1 13 TRBD1
SARGNQDSYGYA TRBV20-1 12 NA
ASSPIAGLEVGTQY TRBV7-6 14 TRBD2
ASSPGRGARRDYGYT TRBV4-1 15 NA
ASSQDIAGPYEQY TRBV4-2 13 TRBD2
ASSFQLAGGPNEQF TRBV7-2 14 TRBD2
AGGLLVGQPQH TRBV2 11 NA
AIQRTTHNEQF TRBV7-6 11 NA
ASSLWDRESPLH TRBV27 12 TRBD1
ASSGPLGANYGYT TRBV25-1 13 NA
SAKHGLAQETQY TRBV20-1 12 TRBD2
ASSRQTSEQETQY TRBV7-2 13 TRBD2
SGIQGNTEAF TRBV29-1 10 NA
AGGGIRSPLH TRBV2 10 NA
SASLVSERTDTQY TRBV20-1 13 NA
ASSFPGSTEAF TRBV7-9 11 NA
SAQEGQGSPLH TRBV20-1 11 TRBD1
ASSPGDGRTDTQY TRBV7-9 13 NA
AISEGQPNEQF TRBV10-3 11 NA
ASSQDEGAYTEAF TRBV4-1 13 TRBD1
ASSPTGTAGASEQY TRBV7-9 14 TRBD2
ASSLVTGGANEQF TRBV6-5 13 NA
ASSDTSGSPHEQY TRBV2 13 TRBD2
SVEISGHSRGYT TRBV29-1 12 NA
SARVSGKPTDTQY TRBV20-1 13 TRBD2
ASSLTGSNYGYT TRBV12-3/TRBV12-4 12 TRBD1
AISGLAGGDEQF TRBV10-3 12 TRBD2
ASSREGPSGYGYT TRBV5-1 13 NA
ASSLNTGETQY TRBV7-8 11 NA
ASSLYETVTYEQY TRBV5-1 13 NA
SARGSVVDNSPLH TRBV20-1 13 NA
AISIGTGGNEQF TRBV6-1 12 NA
ASSHSGSAHEQY TRBV7-6 12 TRBD2
ASSVGQLKDYGYT TRBV9 13 NA
ASSLEGRLGSTEAF TRBV7-9 14 NA
ASSLVQGVSGYT TRBV5-1 12 NA
ASSQVAGGANVLT TRBV5-1 13 NA
SVEDTQY TRBV29-1 7 NA
ASSQGQLATEAF TRBV4-3 12 NA
ASGLGQGDTDTQY TRBV12-5 13 TRBD1